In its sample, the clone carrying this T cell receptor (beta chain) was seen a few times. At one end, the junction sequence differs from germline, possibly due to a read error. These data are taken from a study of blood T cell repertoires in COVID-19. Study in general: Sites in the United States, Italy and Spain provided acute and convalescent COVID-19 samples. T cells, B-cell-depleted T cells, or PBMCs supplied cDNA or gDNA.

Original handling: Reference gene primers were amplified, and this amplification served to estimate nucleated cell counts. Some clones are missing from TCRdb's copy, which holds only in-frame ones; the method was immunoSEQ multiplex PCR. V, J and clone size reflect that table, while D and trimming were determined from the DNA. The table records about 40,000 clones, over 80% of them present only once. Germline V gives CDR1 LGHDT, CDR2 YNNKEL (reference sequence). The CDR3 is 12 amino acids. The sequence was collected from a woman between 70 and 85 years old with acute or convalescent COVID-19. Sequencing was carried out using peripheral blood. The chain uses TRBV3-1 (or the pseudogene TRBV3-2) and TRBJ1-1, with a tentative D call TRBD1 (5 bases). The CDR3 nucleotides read TGTGCCAGCAGCCAACAATCAGGGCACCTCCGCTTT. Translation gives CASSQQSGHLRF.